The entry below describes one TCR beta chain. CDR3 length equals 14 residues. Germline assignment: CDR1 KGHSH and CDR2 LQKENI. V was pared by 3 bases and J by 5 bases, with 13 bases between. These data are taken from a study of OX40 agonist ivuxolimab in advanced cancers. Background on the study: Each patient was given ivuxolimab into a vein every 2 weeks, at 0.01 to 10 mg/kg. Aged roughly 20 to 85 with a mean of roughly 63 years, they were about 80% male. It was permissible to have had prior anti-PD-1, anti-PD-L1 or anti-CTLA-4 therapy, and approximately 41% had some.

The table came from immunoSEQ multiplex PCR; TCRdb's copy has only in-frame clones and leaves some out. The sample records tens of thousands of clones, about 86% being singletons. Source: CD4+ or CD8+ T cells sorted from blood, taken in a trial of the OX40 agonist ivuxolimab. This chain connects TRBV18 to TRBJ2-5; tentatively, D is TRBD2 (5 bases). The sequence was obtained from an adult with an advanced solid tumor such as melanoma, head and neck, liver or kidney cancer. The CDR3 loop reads CASSPIGLRETQYF. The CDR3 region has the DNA TGTGCCAGCTCACCTATCGGACTCCGGGAGACCCAGTACTTC.